Shown below are 13 T cell receptor beta chains from a single sample sequenced in a study of PD-1 blockade in mismatch repair-deficient tumors. The method was immunoSEQ multiplex PCR; TCRdb's version includes in-frame clones alone and lacks a portion of them. The sample lists 35,000 to 45,000 clones, roughly 84% occurring once. This specimen was peripheral blood, taken approximately 78 weeks after starting pembrolizumab. The receptor source for this set is an adult with mismatch repair-deficient cancer.

The chain is built from TRBV6-6 and TRBJ2-5; TRBD2 might be the D (6 bases). CDR3 length: 14 residues. The V and J ends lost 5 bases and 4 bases respectively, with 14 bases between them. Germline V gene data show CDR1 as MNHNY and CDR2 as SVGAGI (reference sequence). CDR3 DNA sequence: TGTGCCAGCAGTCCCGGTGGGGGAGGAGAGACCCAGTACTTC. Translated: CASSPGGGGETQYF.

A single count supports this clone. The V gene is TRBV10-3, the J gene TRBJ1-2; a weak D match, TRBD1 (5 bases). The CDR3 covers 14 residues. Germline CDR1 and CDR2: ENHRY and SYGVKD. V lost 4 bases and J lost 5, with 14 bases in between. The CDR3 DNA is TGTGCCATCAGTGCCGACAGTTTTGGGTATGGCTACACCTTC. Residues: CAISADSFGYGYTF.

The chain recombines TRBV6-5 with TRBJ1-1; D uncertain. The CDR3 has 13 amino acids. V lost 6 bases and J lost 1, with 9 bases in between. Germline CDR1 is MNHEY and CDR2 is SVGAGI. The CDR3 protein is CASRGRTNTEAFF. The CDR3 region has the DNA TGTGCCAGCAGAGGACGGACGAACACTGAAGCTTTCTTT.

J is TRBJ2-1 and V is TRBV19; the D gene is possibly TRBD2 (5 bases). Looked up from germline, CDR1 is LNHDA and CDR2 is SQIVND (reference sequence). With 8 bases removed from V and 3 bases from J, the gap between germline ends came to 11 bases. The CDR3 contains 13 residues. The CDR3 loop is CASSGNIYNEQFF. The CDR3 bases are TGTGCCAGTTCGGGGAACATCTACAATGAGCAGTTCTTC.

The CDR3 is CASSLFGTGGNEKLFF. CDR3 nucleotide sequence: TGCGCCAGCAGCTTGTTTGGGACAGGAGGAAATGAAAAACTGTTTTTT. V and J are TRBV5-1 and TRBJ1-4; the match to TRBD1 covers 8 bases. Germline V gene sequence: CDR1 SGHRS, CDR2 YFSETQ. The CDR3 spans 16 residues. Unmatched junction bases numbered 7, after V lost 1 base and J lost 5 bases.

This clone was seen a single time. V and J are TRBV30 and TRBJ1-2; D unclear. V was pared by 2 bases and J by 7 bases, with 5 bases between. This CDR3 comprises 10 residues. Germline V gives CDR1 GTSNPN, CDR2 SVGIG (reference sequence). The CDR3 spells CAWSSGGYTF. In nucleotides, the CDR3 is TGTGCCTGGAGTAGTGGTGGCTACACCTTC.

The rearrangement links TRBV19 to TRBJ2-5, with 7 nucleotides matching TRBD2. Trimming removed 5 bases from V and 5 bases from J; junction bases left unmatched: 11. The CDR3 contains 15 residues. CDR1 and CDR2 (germline): LNHDA, SQIVND (reference sequence). The CDR3 DNA is TGTGCCAGTAGTCCTGGCGGGGGTTCAGGCGAGACCCAGTACTTC. It is translated as CASSPGGGSGETQYF.

V is TRBV6-6 and J is TRBJ1-1; D is unresolved. This CDR3 region has 14 residues. V gave up 2 bases and J gave up 4 bases, with 11 bases separating them. In germline, CDR1 is MNHNY, CDR2 SVGAGI (reference sequence). The CDR3 loop is CASSYRQVGTEAFF. Written as DNA, the CDR3 is TGTGCCAGCAGTTACCGGCAGGTGGGCACTGAAGCTTTCTTT.

Remarks on this clone: At one end, the junction sequence differs from germline, possibly due to a read error. This chain joins TRBV7-7 and TRBJ2-2, with TRBD2 matching over 12 bases. The CDR3 spans 16 residues. Germline assignment: CDR1 SSHAT and CDR2 FNYEAQ (reference sequence). CDR3 in amino acids: CASSPRLAGAVGELFF. The CDR3 DNA sequence: TGTGCTAGCAGCCCTCGACTAGCGGGAGCGGTCGGGGAGCTGTTTTTT.

V gene TRBV9 combines with J gene TRBJ2-7, with D tentatively TRBD2 (5 bases). Trimming removed 4 bases from V and 7 bases from J, with 12 bases in between. The CDR3 is 12 amino acids. The V gene's germline CDR1 is SGDLS and CDR2 YYNGEE. CDR3 amino acids: CASSHSTGEQYF. DNA for the CDR3: TGTGCCAGCAGCCACTCCACGGGGGAGCAGTACTTC. The variable domain in full, with the rest retrieved from reference TRBV9 and TRBJ2-7, is DSGVTQTPKHLITATGQRVTLRCSPRSGDLSVYWYQQSLDQGLQFLIQYYNGEERAKGNILERFSAQQFPDLHSELNLSSLELGDSALYFCASSHSTGEQYFGPGTRLTVT.

The chain uses TRBV12-5 and TRBJ2-1; weak D call: TRBD2 (6 bases). The CDR3 has 13 residues. Trimming removed 3 bases from V and 8 bases from J, with 11 bases in between. Germline loops: CDR1 LGHNT, CDR2 FRNRAP. The CDR3 reads CASGFGGFDEQFF. The CDR3 DNA follows: TGTGCTAGTGGTTTCGGAGGGTTCGATGAGCAGTTCTTC. The full variable domain, completed using reference TRBV12-5 and TRBJ2-1, is DARVTQTPRHKVTEMGQEVTMRCQPILGHNTVFWYRQTMMQGLELLAYFRNRAPLDDSGMPKDRFSAEMPDATLATLKIQPSEPRDSAVYFCASGFGGFDEQFFGPGTRLTVL.

This clone has just a few counts. The V and J genes are TRBV6-1 and TRBJ2-1; D unclear. V lost 2 bases, J lost 4 bases, and 6 bases lay in between. The CDR3 totals 13 residues. CDR1 and CDR2 (germline): MNHNS, SASEGT. CDR3 sequence: CASSELVYNEQFF. The CDR3 DNA reads as TGTGCCAGCAGTGAATTGGTTTACAATGAGCAGTTCTTC.

This clone was found once. The chain carries TRBV5-4 and TRBJ2-5, with 8 bases aligning to TRBD1. Looked up from germline, CDR1 is SGHNT and CDR2 is YYREEE (reference sequence). V gave up 0 bases and J gave up 5 bases; unmatched junction bases: 3. The CDR3 length is 14 residues. The CDR3 loop reads CASSLENRGETQYF. The CDR3 DNA is TGTGCCAGCAGCTTGGAGAACAGGGGGGAGACCCAGTACTTC.